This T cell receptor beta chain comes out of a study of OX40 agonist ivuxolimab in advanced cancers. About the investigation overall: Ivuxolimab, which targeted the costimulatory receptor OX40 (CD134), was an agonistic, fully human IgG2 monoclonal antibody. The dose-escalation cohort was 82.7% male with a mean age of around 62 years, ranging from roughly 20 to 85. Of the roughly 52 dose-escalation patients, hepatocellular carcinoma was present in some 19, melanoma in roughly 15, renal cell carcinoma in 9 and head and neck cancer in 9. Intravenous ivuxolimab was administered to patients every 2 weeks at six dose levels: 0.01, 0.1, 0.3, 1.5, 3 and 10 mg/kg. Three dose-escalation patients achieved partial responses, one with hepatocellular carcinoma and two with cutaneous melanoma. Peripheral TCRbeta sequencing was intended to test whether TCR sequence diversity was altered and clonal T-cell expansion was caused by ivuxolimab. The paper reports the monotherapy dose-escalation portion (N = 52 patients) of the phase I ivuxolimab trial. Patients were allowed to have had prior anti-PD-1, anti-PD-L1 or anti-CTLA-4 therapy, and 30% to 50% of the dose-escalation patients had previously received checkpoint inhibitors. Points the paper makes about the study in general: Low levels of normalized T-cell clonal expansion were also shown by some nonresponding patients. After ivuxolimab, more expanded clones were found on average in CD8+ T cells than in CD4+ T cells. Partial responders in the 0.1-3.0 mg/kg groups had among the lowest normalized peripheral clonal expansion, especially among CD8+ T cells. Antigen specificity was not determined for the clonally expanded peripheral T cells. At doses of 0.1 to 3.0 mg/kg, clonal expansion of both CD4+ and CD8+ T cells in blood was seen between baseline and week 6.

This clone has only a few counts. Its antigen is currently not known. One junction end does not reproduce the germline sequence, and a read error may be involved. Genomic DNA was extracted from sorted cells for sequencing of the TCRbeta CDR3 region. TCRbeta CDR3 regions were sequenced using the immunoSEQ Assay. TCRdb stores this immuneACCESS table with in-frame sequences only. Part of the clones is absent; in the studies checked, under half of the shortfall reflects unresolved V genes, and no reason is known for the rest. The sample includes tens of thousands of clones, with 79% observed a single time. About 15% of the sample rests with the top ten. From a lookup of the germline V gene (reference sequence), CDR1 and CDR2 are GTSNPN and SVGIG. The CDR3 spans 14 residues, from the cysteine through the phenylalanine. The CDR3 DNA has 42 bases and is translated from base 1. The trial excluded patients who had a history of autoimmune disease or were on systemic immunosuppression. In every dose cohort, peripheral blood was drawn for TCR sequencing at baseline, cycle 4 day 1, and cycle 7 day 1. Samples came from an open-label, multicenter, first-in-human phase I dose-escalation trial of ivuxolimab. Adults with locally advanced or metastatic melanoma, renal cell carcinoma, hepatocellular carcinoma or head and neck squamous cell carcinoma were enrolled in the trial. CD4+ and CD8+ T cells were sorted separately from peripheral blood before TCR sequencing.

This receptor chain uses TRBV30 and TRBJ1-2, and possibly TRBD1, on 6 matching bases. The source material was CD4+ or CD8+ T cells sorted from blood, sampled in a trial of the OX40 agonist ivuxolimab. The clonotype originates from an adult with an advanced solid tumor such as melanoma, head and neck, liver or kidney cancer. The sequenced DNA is TGTGCCTGGAGTGTACGGGGGGCTAACAATGGCTACACCTTC. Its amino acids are CAWSVRGANNGYTF.